Below are 24 T cell receptor beta chains sequenced from a single sample in a study of beta chain features in type 1 diabetes. The isolated RNA, all of it, was reverse transcribed, so expressed TCRB transcripts were what got sequenced. Assay used: immunoSEQ multiplex PCR; TCRdb lists only in-frame clones, some missing. The sample records about 150,000 clones, about 8.5% being singletons. Material for sequencing was central memory CD4+ T cells from blood. These receptors were obtained from a man aged 18-30 years in good health.

There are many counts of this clone. V usage is TRBV14 and J usage is TRBJ2-7; unclear D gene. CDR1 is SGHDN and CDR2 is FVKESK in the germline V gene. The CDR3 spans 14 residues. Trimming shortened V by 3 bases and J by 1 base, and 10 bases separated the two germline ends. Here the CDR3 reads CASSQSGLSYEQYF. CDR3 nucleotide sequence: TGTGCCAGCAGCCAGTCAGGCTTATCCTACGAGCAGTACTTC.

V is TRBV2 and J is TRBJ2-1, with 7 bases matching TRBD2. Trimming took 6 bases from V and 8 from J; bases not matched to a gene: 10. The CDR3 consists of 14 residues. From germline, CDR1 is SNHLY and CDR2 FYNNEI. This chain's CDR3 is CASRGGLVADEQFF. The CDR3 DNA reads TGTGCCAGCAGAGGAGGACTAGTGGCGGATGAGCAGTTCTTC.

The chain has TRBV2 and TRBJ1-3; TRBD1 is a possible D gene (5 bases). The CDR3 totals 14 residues. Trimming shortened V by 5 bases and J by 3 bases, and 11 bases separated the two germline ends. Germline CDR1 reads SNHLY; CDR2 reads FYNNEI. The chain's CDR3 is CASSTQGSGNTIYF. CDR3 DNA sequence: TGTGCCAGCAGTACCCAGGGTAGTGGAAACACCATATATTTT. Supplemented by reference TRBV2 and TRBJ1-3, the full variable domain reads EPEVTQTPSHQVTQMGQEVILRCVPISNHLYFYWYRQILGQKVEFLVSFYNNEISEKSEIFDDQFSVERPDGSNFTLKIRSTKLEDSAMYFCASSTQGSGNTIYFGEGSWLTVV.

The CDR3 nucleotides read TGTGCCAGCAGCTTCACGGTGGGCCCCTACGAGCAGTACTTC. Its protein product is CASSFTVGPYEQYF. J is TRBJ2-7 and V is TRBV7-3, with unresolved D. The germline V gene encodes CDR1 SGHTA and CDR2 FQGTGA. This CDR3 is built from 14 residues. V was pared by 3 bases and J by 2 bases, with 11 bases between.

The chain joins TRBV18 to TRBJ2-5; no firm D call. Trimming pared 6 bases from V and 4 bases from J, leaving 12 bases between. This CDR3 region has 13 residues. The germline V gene has CDR1 KGHSH and CDR2 LQKENI. Here the CDR3 reads CASSERVRETQYF. For the CDR3, the DNA is TGTGCCAGCTCCGAGCGCGTGCGAGAGACCCAGTACTTC.

The V gene is TRBV4-2, the J gene TRBJ1-2; TRBD1 matches at 8 bases. Germline V gene lookup returns CDR1 LGHNA and CDR2 YNFKEQ. CDR3 length: 17 residues. With V trimmed by 4 bases and J by 5 bases, 15 bases remained unmatched. CDR3 DNA sequence: TGTGCCAGCAGCCCCGGACAGGGCGCTTTCGTCGTTTATGGCTACACCTTC. Translated: CASSPGQGAFVVYGYTF.

This chain uses TRBV28 with TRBJ1-5; 8 bases are a match to TRBD1. Germline V CDR1 and CDR2: MDHEN, SYDVKM. V was clipped by 1 base and J by 7 bases; unmatched bases: 12. The CDR3 is made up of 17 amino acids. CDR3 sequence: CASSLFGTGPAGQPQHF. The CDR3 bases are TGTGCCAGCAGTTTATTCGGGACAGGACCCGCGGGGCAGCCCCAGCATTTT.

The chain is built from TRBV19 and TRBJ2-1, with D maybe TRBD2 (5 bases). The CDR3 totals 15 residues. Per the germline V gene, CDR1 is LNHDA and CDR2 is SQIVND (reference sequence). Trimming shortened V by 3 bases and J by 1 base, and 10 bases separated the two germline ends. The CDR3 bases are TGTGCCAGTAGTATCAGGAGGCCGTCCTACAATGAGCAGTTCTTC. Its translation is CASSIRRPSYNEQFF.

The V call is TRBV5-6, the J call TRBJ2-1; D may be TRBD1 (6 bases). V was trimmed by 1 base and J by 4 bases, leaving 9 bases between them. The CDR3 runs 14 residues. The germline V gene encodes CDR1 SGHDT and CDR2 YYEEEE. CDR3 amino acids: CASSLRDIYNEQFF. CDR3 nucleotide sequence: TGTGCCAGCAGCTTGAGGGACATTTACAATGAGCAGTTCTTC.

The J gene is TRBJ2-5, the V gene TRBV7-6; TRBD1 might be the D (6 bases). From germline, CDR1 is SGHVS and CDR2 FNYEAQ. Trimming pared 5 bases from V and 3 bases from J, leaving 16 bases between. This CDR3 region has 15 residues. The DNA of the CDR3 is TGTGCCAGCAGCCGCTTGCAGGGGCGGGAAGAGACCCAGTACTTC. Translated: CASSRLQGREETQYF.

This clone was seen a handful of times. This rearrangement joins TRBV25-1 to TRBJ1-4, with a possible D match to TRBD1 (5 bases). Germline V gene data show CDR1 as MGHDK and CDR2 as SYGVNS. This CDR3 is built from 15 residues. Trimming stripped 4 bases from V and 2 bases from J, with 11 bases between. The CDR3 loop reads CASSGTRVTNEKLFF. The CDR3 nucleotides read TGTGCCAGCAGTGGAACCAGGGTTACTAATGAAAAACTGTTTTTT. Full variable domain (rest looked up from reference TRBV25-1 and TRBJ1-4): EADIYQTPRYLVIGTGKKITLECSQTMGHDKMYWYQQDPGMELHLIHYSYGVNSTEKGDLSSESTVSRIRTEHFPLTLESARPSHTSQYLCASSGTRVTNEKLFFGSGTQLSVL.

The chain has TRBV28 and TRBJ1-4; 7 bases align to TRBD1. Trimming took 5 bases from V and 6 from J; bases not matched to a gene: 6. CDR3 size: 14 residues. Germline CDR1 is MDHEN and CDR2 is SYDVKM. CDR3 nucleotides: TGTGCCAGCAGTCAAGGGGGCTTGGATGAAAAACTGTTTTTT. Amino acids: CASSQGGLDEKLFF. Using reference TRBV28 and TRBJ1-4 for the parts outside the CDR3, the full variable domain is DVKVTQSSRYLVKRTGEKVFLECVQDMDHENMFWYRQDPGLGLRLIYFSYDVKMKEKGDIPEGYSVSREKKERFSLILESASTNQTSMYLCASSQGGLDEKLFFGSGTQLSVL.

Concerning this clone: Other nucleotide sequences in the sample specify the same CDR3. The chain is built from TRBV7-2 and TRBJ2-5; no clear D. The CDR3 contains 13 residues. The germline gives CDR1 SGHTA, CDR2 FQGNSA. Trimming removed 0 bases at V and 5 bases at J, with 7 bases between. CDR3 bases: TGTGCCAGCAGCTTAGCGGTGAGGGAGACCCAGTACTTC. The encoded protein is CASSLAVRETQYF.

CDR3 nucleotide sequence: TGTGCCAGCAGAGGACAGGGTGGGGCTGAAGCTTTCTTT. It translates to CASRGQGGAEAFF. This chain joins TRBV6-1 and TRBJ1-1; 8 bases align to TRBD1. There are 13 residues in the CDR3. The germline V gene encodes CDR1 MNHNS and CDR2 SASEGT. J was trimmed by 6 bases and V by 6 bases; bases with no gene match: 6.

V is TRBV10-3 and J is TRBJ1-5, with TRBD1 matching 7 bases. CDR1 is ENHRY, CDR2 SYGVKD, per germline. The CDR3 runs to 12 residues. J lost 4 bases, V lost 8 bases, and 2 bases had no gene match. CDR3 region: CAISTGNQPQHF. CDR3 bases: TGTGCCATCTCGACAGGGAATCAGCCCCAGCATTTT.

At least ten counts were recorded for this clone. The rearrangement uses TRBV18 and TRBJ2-1; D is perhaps TRBD1 (7 bases). V lost 6 bases and J lost 10, with 19 bases in between. The CDR3 consists of 14 residues. CDR1 KGHSH and CDR2 LQKENI come from the germline V gene. The CDR3 nucleotides read TGTGCCAGCTCCGACGGGGGACAGAGGGGGGAGCAGTTCTTC. As protein: CASSDGGQRGEQFF.

This clone was found a few times. The CDR3 is CASSPNEGAGDYGYTF. CDR3 in DNA: TGTGCCAGCTCACCCAACGAGGGGGCCGGAGACTATGGCTACACCTTC. V and J are TRBV18 and TRBJ1-2; 7 nucleotides agree with TRBD1. CDR3 size: 16 residues. Germline values: CDR1 KGHSH, CDR2 LQKENI. Losses at the gene ends were 3 bases for V and 3 bases for J; bases not matched to a gene: 10.

This clone appeared once. This chain connects TRBV30 to TRBJ2-1, with 9 bases lining up with TRBD2. Unmatched junction bases numbered 7, after V lost 1 base and J lost 9 bases. This CDR3 spans 14 amino acids. Germline V gene sequence: CDR1 GTSNPN, CDR2 SVGIG (reference sequence). CDR3 sequence: CAWSGSGSKIEQFF. As DNA, the CDR3 is TGTGCCTGGAGTGGTAGCGGGAGCAAAATTGAGCAGTTCTTC.

This chain joins TRBV10-3 and TRBJ2-3, with TRBD1 as a possible D gene (5 bases). The V gene's germline CDR1 is ENHRY and CDR2 SYGVKD. The CDR3 consists of 16 residues. V shed 2 bases and J shed 4 bases, with 16 bases lying between them. In DNA, the CDR3 is TGTGCCATCAGTGAGCGGCCGGACAACTACCCAGATACGCAGTATTTT. Amino acids: CAISERPDNYPDTQYF.

Only a few counts were recorded for this clone. CDR3: CAIGTALHNTDTQYF. Here the CDR3 DNA reads TGTGCCATCGGAACAGCCCTTCATAACACAGATACGCAGTATTTT. The chain couples TRBV10-3 to TRBJ2-3, with D unresolved. The CDR3 has 15 residues. V dropped 8 bases and J dropped 2 bases, with 17 bases sitting between them. Looked up from germline, CDR1 is ENHRY and CDR2 is SYGVKD.

V usage is TRBV7-2 and J usage is TRBJ2-1; perhaps TRBD1 as D (6 bases). The CDR3 contains 16 residues. V was clipped by 7 bases and J by 6 bases, with 22 bases between them. Germline CDR1 is SGHTA and CDR2 is FQGNSA. CDR3 in amino acids: CASNPRSRGYGNEQFF. CDR3 DNA: TGTGCCAGCAACCCACGCTCCAGGGGTTACGGCAATGAGCAGTTCTTC.

This clone was picked up a small number of times. CDR3 in amino acids: CAWSVNGGAEKLFF. Written as DNA, the CDR3 is TGTGCCTGGAGTGTAAATGGAGGAGCTGAAAAACTGTTTTTT. The rearrangement joins TRBV30 to TRBJ1-4; unclear D gene. The CDR3 is 14 amino acids. Germline loops: CDR1 GTSNPN, CDR2 SVGIG (reference sequence). The V gene lost 0 bases and the J gene lost 7 bases, with 12 bases spanning the gap.

The J gene is TRBJ2-5, the V gene TRBV5-5, with 8 bases lining up with TRBD1. Germline CDR1 reads SGHKS; CDR2 reads YYEKEE (reference sequence). This CDR3 spans 15 amino acids. V shed 2 bases, J shed 4 bases, and the junction held 7 bases outside the gene matches. In DNA, the CDR3 is TGTGCCAGCAGCTTCGGACAGGGTATAGGAGAGACCCAGTACTTC. It is translated as CASSFGQGIGETQYF.

The table lists this clone with a few counts. Distinct nucleotide sequences in the sample also encode this CDR3. V is TRBV28 and J is TRBJ1-4; possibly TRBD1 for D (6 bases). The germline CDR1 and CDR2 sequences are MDHEN and SYDVKM. The V end lost 5 bases, the J end lost 6 bases, and 13 bases lay between the germline ends. The CDR3 spans 14 residues. In DNA, the CDR3 is TGTGCCAGCAGTCTCGGGGGGGCGGATGAAAAACTGTTTTTT. It codes for CASSLGGADEKLFF.